The 23 T cell receptor beta chains given below trace back to one sample, sequenced in a study of T cell responses to AZD1222 COVID-19 vaccine. The method was immunoSEQ multiplex PCR; TCRdb's version includes in-frame clones alone and lacks a portion of them. The repertoire holds 150,000 or so clones, approximately 87% seen once, with 5.5% in the top ten. The sample in question was peripheral blood, obtained on day 0 of MenACWY control vaccination. These receptors all come from an adult in good health.

V usage is TRBV19 and J usage is TRBJ2-3, with unresolved D. V shed 3 bases and J shed 0 bases, with 7 bases lying between them. Germline assignment: CDR1 LNHDA and CDR2 SQIVND (reference sequence). This CDR3 comprises 14 residues. CDR3 nucleotide sequence: TGTGCCAGTAGTATTTCCGGCAGCACAGATACGCAGTATTTT. It yields the protein CASSISGSTDTQYF.

The chain joins TRBV21-1 to TRBJ1-2. TRBV21-1 is a pseudogene segment. This CDR3 has 16 residues. As DNA, the CDR3 is TGTGCCAGCAGCACCCAATTGGCGAGGGCTAACTATGGCTACACCTTC. Its protein product is CASSTQLARANYGYTF.

The gene calls are TRBV9 and TRBJ1-6; possible D gene TRBD1, 6 bases. The germline V and J ends were trimmed by 4 bases and 7 bases, with 18 bases remaining between them. Germline values: CDR1 SGDLS, CDR2 YYNGEE. This CDR3 region has 16 residues. CDR3 sequence: CASSPHRGLGNSPLHF. Written as DNA, the CDR3 is TGTGCCAGCAGCCCCCACCGGGGGCTCGGGAATTCACCCCTCCACTTT.

This clone was seen a single time. The V and J genes are TRBV21-1 and TRBJ1-5. TRBV21-1 is assigned pseudogene status. This CDR3 contains 24 residues. CDR3 sequence: CASSKGRGQKFRQEFGYSNQPQHF. The CDR3 DNA follows: TGTGCCAGCAGCAAAGGGAGGGGTCAAAAATTTCGGCAGGAGTTTGGGTATAGCAATCAGCCCCAGCATTTT.

The CDR3 reads CASSLLGDRGYTF. CDR3 DNA sequence: TGTGCCAGCAGCTTGTTGGGGGACCGTGGCTACACCTTC. The rearrangement links TRBV28 to TRBJ1-2, with a possible D match to TRBD1 (5 bases). With 6 bases removed from V and 7 bases from J, the gap between germline ends came to 15 bases. The CDR3 is 13 residues long. CDR1 is MDHEN, CDR2 SYDVKM, per germline.

J is TRBJ1-2 and V is TRBV30, with no clear D. The V end lost 2 bases, the J end lost 8 bases, and 9 bases lay between the germline ends. Germline V gene lookup returns CDR1 GTSNPN and CDR2 SVGIG (reference sequence). This CDR3 comprises 11 residues. In DNA form, the CDR3 reads TGTGCCTGGAGTCCTTCGGGCGGCTACACCTTC. This sequence encodes CAWSPSGGYTF.

This clone is a singleton in its sample. This chain connects TRBV30 to TRBJ1-1; the D is unclear. Trimming removed 1 base from V and 3 bases from J, with 15 bases in between. Germline V lookup: CDR1 GTSNPN, CDR2 SVGIG (reference sequence). The CDR3 runs 15 residues. The CDR3 sequence: CAWSGHVGVDTEAFF. The DNA of the CDR3 is TGTGCCTGGAGTGGGCACGTCGGTGTGGACACTGAAGCTTTCTTT.

This clone was observed a few times. The chain has TRBV6-5 and TRBJ1-6; D is unresolved. Germline V CDR1 and CDR2: MNHEY, SVGAGI. The CDR3 is 13 residues long. The V end lost 1 base, the J end lost 7 bases, and 5 bases lay between the germline ends. The CDR3 spells CASSYLRNSPLHF. The CDR3 DNA reads as TGTGCCAGCAGTTACTTGAGGAATTCACCCCTCCACTTT.

This chain links TRBV28 with TRBJ1-2; D unresolved. This CDR3 is built from 13 residues. Germline CDR1 MDHEN, CDR2 SYDVKM. V lost 8 bases and J 7 bases, leaving 17 bases between the germline ends. The CDR3 nucleotides are TGTGCCAGCTGTCTTGGCCAGACGGTTGGCTACACCTTC. Translation gives CASCLGQTVGYTF.

This chain uses TRBV5-4 with TRBJ2-3; D is unresolved. Germline CDR1 SGHNT, CDR2 YYREEE (reference sequence). This CDR3 region has 15 residues. V dropped 2 bases and J dropped 0 bases, with 10 bases sitting between them. The DNA of the CDR3 is TGTGCCAGCAGCTTCGATTGGCAGAGCACAGATACGCAGTATTTT. This gives the protein CASSFDWQSTDTQYF.

This clone was observed once. The J gene is TRBJ2-5, the V gene TRBV9; perhaps TRBD2 as D (7 bases). The germline gives CDR1 SGDLS, CDR2 YYNGEE. Trimming took 3 bases from V and 7 from J, leaving 16 bases between them. There are 14 residues in the CDR3. Here the CDR3 reads CASSERRGGGTQYF. The CDR3 DNA reads TGTGCCAGCAGCGAGAGGAGGGGAGGGGGGACCCAGTACTTC.

V is TRBV10-3 and J is TRBJ2-7; 15 bases are shared with TRBD2. Trimming at V came to 2 bases and at J to 13 bases, leaving 9 bases not matched to a gene. This CDR3 is built from 15 residues. The V gene's germline CDR1 is ENHRY and CDR2 SYGVKD. CDR3 loop: CAISEPLGLAGGFYF. The CDR3 DNA reads TGTGCCATCAGTGAGCCTCTGGGACTAGCGGGAGGATTTTACTTC.

V usage is TRBV6-5 and J usage is TRBJ1-1; unclear D gene. CDR1 is MNHEY and CDR2 is SVGAGI in the germline V gene. The germline V and J ends were trimmed by 0 bases and 1 base, with 9 bases remaining between them. This CDR3 has 15 residues. The CDR3 DNA reads TGTGCCAGCAGTTACTCGACGAGAGGGAACACTGAAGCTTTCTTT. Translating it yields CASSYSTRGNTEAFF.

The chain carries TRBV10-3 and TRBJ2-7; 9 bases align to TRBD1. Germline V gene lookup returns CDR1 ENHRY and CDR2 SYGVKD. There are 14 residues in the CDR3. Trimming cost V 10 bases and J 7 bases; bases outside gene matches: 14. CDR3 region: CASLQGTGIEEQYF. The DNA of the CDR3 is TGTGCCAGCCTACAAGGGACAGGGATTGAGGAGCAGTACTTC.

The chain joins TRBV24-1 to TRBJ2-1; 12 bases fit TRBD1. The germline CDR1 and CDR2 sequences are KGHDR and SFDVKD. The CDR3 loop spans 16 amino acids. V trimming: 5 bases; J trimming: 7 bases; junction bases outside the gene matches: 8. The CDR3, as DNA: TGTGCCACCAGTGGCCTGGGACAGGGGGCTGGGAATGAGCAGTTCTTC. Its protein is CATSGLGQGAGNEQFF.

This rearrangement joins TRBV28 to TRBJ1-6; no firm D call. V dropped 7 bases and J dropped 7 bases, with 5 bases sitting between them. CDR3 length: 11 amino acids. In germline, CDR1 is MDHEN, CDR2 SYDVKM. CDR3 loop: CASKGNSPLHF. The CDR3 DNA reads TGTGCCAGCAAGGGAAATTCACCCCTCCACTTT. The complete variable domain, with remaining parts taken from reference TRBV28 and TRBJ1-6, reads DVKVTQSSRYLVKRTGEKVFLECVQDMDHENMFWYRQDPGLGLRLIYFSYDVKMKEKGDIPEGYSVSREKKERFSLILESASTNQTSMYLCASKGNSPLHFGNGTRLTVT.

The chain combines TRBV24-1 with TRBJ1-6; D is ambiguous. V was clipped by 12 bases and J by 5 bases, with 16 bases between them. CDR1 is KGHDR, CDR2 SFDVKD, per germline. The CDR3 covers 14 residues. The chain's CDR3 is CAAPWGGNNSPLHF. The CDR3, as DNA: TGTGCCGCCCCGTGGGGTGGGAATAATTCACCCCTCCACTTT.

The J gene is TRBJ2-1, the V gene TRBV11-2, with unresolved D. The CDR3 loop spans 15 amino acids. V lost 3 bases and J lost 7, with 16 bases in between. Germline V CDR1 and CDR2: SGHAT, FQNNGV. In nucleotides, the CDR3 is TGTGCCAGCAGCTTTTCCAGTCTGCAAAATAATGAGCAGTTCTTC. It encodes CASSFSSLQNNEQFF.

V usage is TRBV7-2 and J usage is TRBJ2-3; D remains unclear. CDR1 SGHTA and CDR2 FQGNSA come from the germline V gene. V dropped 1 base and J dropped 3 bases, with 11 bases sitting between them. There are 15 residues in the CDR3. The CDR3 spells CASSLVGRNTDTQYF. The CDR3, as DNA: TGTGCCAGCAGCTTAGTAGGTAGAAATACAGATACGCAGTATTTT.

The genes are TRBV5-1 and TRBJ1-2, with D hard to call. The V end was cut by 4 bases, the J end by 4 bases, with 11 bases between. CDR1 SGHRS and CDR2 YFSETQ come from the germline V gene. The CDR3 contains 13 residues. The CDR3 DNA reads as TGCGCCAGCAGCGTCCAGGCCGGCTATGGCTACACCTTC. Its translation: CASSVQAGYGYTF.

This chain connects TRBV4-3 to TRBJ2-7; D tentatively reads TRBD1 or TRBD2 (5 bases each). Between the trimmed V and J ends, which lost 0 bases and 0 bases, there was a span of 18 bases. Per germline, CDR1 LGHNA and CDR2 YSLEER. The CDR3 has 18 residues. The CDR3 nucleotides are TGCGCCAGCAGCCAAGATACAACCGGGACGGCAAGCTCCTACGAGCAGTACTTC. This encodes CASSQDTTGTASSYEQYF.

The chain employs TRBV5-6 and TRBJ1-1; no clear D. V dropped 2 bases and J dropped 6 bases, with 11 bases sitting between them. The CDR3 is 13 residues long. Germline CDR1 reads SGHDT; CDR2 reads YYEEEE. For the CDR3, the DNA is TGTGCCAGCAGCTTTGTAGCGGGTGCTGAAGCTTTCTTT. This translates into CASSFVAGAEAFF.

The chain recombines TRBV4-2 with TRBJ1-3, with TRBD1 matching over 9 bases. The V gene's germline CDR1 is LGHNA and CDR2 YNFKEQ. This CDR3 spans 16 amino acids. V shed 5 bases, J shed 4 bases, and the junction held 9 bases outside the gene matches. CDR3 nucleotides: TGTGCCAGCAGCTGGGGACAGGGATCGGCAGGAAACACCATATATTTT. Its translation is CASSWGQGSAGNTIYF.